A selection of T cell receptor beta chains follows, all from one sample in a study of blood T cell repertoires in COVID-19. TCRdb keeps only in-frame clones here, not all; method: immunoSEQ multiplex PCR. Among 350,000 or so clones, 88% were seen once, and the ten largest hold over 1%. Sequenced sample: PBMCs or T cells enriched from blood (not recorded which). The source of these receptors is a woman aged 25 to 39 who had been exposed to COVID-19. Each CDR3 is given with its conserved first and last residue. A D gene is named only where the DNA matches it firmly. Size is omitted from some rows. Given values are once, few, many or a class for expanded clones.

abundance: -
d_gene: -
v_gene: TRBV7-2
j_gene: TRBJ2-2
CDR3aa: CASRGLALRPGELFF
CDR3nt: TGTGCCAGCCGAGGGCTAGCACTACGACCCGGGGAGCTGTTTTTT

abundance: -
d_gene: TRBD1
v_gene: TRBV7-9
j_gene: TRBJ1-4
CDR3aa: CASSFFRGTGNEKLFF
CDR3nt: TGTGCCAGCAGTTTCTTTCGGGGGACAGGGAATGAAAAACTGTTTTTT

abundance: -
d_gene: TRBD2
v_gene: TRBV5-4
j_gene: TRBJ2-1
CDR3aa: CASSLALAGGGEQFF
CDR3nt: TGTGCCAGCAGCTTGGCTCTAGCGGGAGGGGGTGAGCAGTTCTTC

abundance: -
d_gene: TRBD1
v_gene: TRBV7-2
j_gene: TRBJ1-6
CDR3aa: CASSSNLGGLRSPLHF
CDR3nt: TGTGCCAGCAGCTCTAATCTAGGGGGCTTGAGGTCACCCCTCCACTTT

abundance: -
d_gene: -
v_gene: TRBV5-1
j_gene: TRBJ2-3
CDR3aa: CASSLVSSGTDTQYF
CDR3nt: TGCGCCAGCAGCTTGGTCTCTAGCGGCACAGATACGCAGTATTTT

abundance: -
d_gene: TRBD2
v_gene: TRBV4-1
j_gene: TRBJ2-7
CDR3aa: CASSQGGLAGGPGYEQYF
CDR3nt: TGCGCCAGCAGCCAAGGGGGACTAGCGGGAGGGCCAGGCTACGAGCAGTACTTC

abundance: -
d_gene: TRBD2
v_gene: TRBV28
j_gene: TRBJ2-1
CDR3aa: CASSFPGLAGDNEQFF
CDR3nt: TGTGCCAGCAGTTTCCCGGGACTAGCGGGGGATAATGAGCAGTTCTTC

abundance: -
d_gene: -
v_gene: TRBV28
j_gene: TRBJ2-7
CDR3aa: CASSLPGYEQYF
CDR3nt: TGTGCCAGCAGTTTACCAGGCTACGAGCAGTACTTC

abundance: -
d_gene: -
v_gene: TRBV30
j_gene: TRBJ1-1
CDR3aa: CAWSPVLTEAFF
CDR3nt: TGTGCCTGGAGCCCGGTGTTGACTGAAGCTTTCTTT

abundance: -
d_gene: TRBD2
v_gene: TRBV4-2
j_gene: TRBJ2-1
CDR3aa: CASSQTFIGLAGDNEQFF
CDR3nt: TGTGCCAGCAGCCAGACCTTTATTGGACTAGCGGGAGACAATGAGCAGTTCTTC

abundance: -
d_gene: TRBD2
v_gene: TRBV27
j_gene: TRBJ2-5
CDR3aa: CATISTSGGTQYF
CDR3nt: TGTGCCACTATCTCGACTAGCGGGGGTACCCAGTACTTC

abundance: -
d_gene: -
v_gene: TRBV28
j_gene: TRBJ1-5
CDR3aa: CASSLPGSANHQPQHF
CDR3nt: TGTGCCAGCAGTTTGCCAGGGTCGGCGAATCATCAGCCCCAGCATTTT

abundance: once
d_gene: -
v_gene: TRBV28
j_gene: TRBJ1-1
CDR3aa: CASSLSVEGFEAFF
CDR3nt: TGTGCCAGCAGTTTATCGGTCGAGGGATTTGAAGCTTTCTTT

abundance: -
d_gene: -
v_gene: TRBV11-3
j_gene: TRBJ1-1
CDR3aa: CASSFRVHTEAFF
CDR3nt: TGTGCCAGCAGCTTCAGGGTCCACACTGAAGCTTTCTTT

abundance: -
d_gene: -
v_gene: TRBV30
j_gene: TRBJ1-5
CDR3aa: CAWSVGRGGYQPQHF
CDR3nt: TGTGCCTGGAGTGTAGGGCGGGGGGGGTATCAGCCCCAGCATTTT

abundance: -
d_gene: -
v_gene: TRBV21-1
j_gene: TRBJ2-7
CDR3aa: CASATRGGASVPYEQYF
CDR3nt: TGTGCCAGCGCGACTCGGGGTGGTGCTAGCGTTCCCTACGAGCAGTACTTC

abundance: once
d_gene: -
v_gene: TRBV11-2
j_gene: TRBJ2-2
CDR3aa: CASSSHGGAGELFF
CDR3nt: TGTGCCAGCAGCTCCCACGGTGGTGCCGGGGAGCTGTTTTTT

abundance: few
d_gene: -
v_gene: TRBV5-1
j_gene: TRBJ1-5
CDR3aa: CASSLTGIDQPQHF
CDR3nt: TGCGCCAGCAGCTTGACAGGGATTGATCAGCCCCAGCATTTT

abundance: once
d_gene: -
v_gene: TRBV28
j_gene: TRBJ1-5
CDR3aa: CASSLPSNQPQHF
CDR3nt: TGTGCCAGCAGTCTCCCTAGCAATCAGCCCCAGCATTTT

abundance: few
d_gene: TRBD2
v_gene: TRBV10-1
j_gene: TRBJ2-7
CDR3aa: CASSEGQRGLAGPAYEQYF
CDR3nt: TGCGCCAGCAGTGAGGGCCAGCGAGGACTAGCGGGACCTGCCTACGAGCAGTACTTC

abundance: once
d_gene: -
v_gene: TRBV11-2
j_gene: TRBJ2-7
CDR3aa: CATQPTGTFYEQYF
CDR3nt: TGTGCCACCCAACCTACCGGGACATTCTACGAGCAGTACTTC

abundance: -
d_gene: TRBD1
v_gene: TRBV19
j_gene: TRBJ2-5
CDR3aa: CASSVSGGSETQYF
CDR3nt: TGTGCCAGTAGTGTTTCAGGGGGTTCGGAGACCCAGTACTTC

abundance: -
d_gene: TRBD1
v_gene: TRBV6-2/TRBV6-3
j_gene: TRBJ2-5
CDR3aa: CASSAYDRGSLETQYF
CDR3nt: TGTGCCAGCAGTGCCTACGACAGGGGAAGTTTGGAGACCCAGTACTTC

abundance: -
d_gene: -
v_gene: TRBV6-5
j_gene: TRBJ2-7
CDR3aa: CASSYRTVLADEQYF
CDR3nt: TGTGCCAGCAGTTATCGTACGGTCTTGGCGGACGAGCAGTACTTC

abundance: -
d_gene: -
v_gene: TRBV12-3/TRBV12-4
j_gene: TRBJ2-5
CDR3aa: CASSSGGAGQYF
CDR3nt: TGTGCCAGCAGTTCTGGGGGGGCGGGCCAGTACTTC

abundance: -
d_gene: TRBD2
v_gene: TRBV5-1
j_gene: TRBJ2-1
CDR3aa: CASAGGPSEQFF
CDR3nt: TGCGCCAGCGCGGGAGGGCCATCTGAGCAGTTCTTC

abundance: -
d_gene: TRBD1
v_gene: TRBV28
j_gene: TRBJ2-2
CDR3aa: CASSILTGLHLGELFF
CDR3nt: TGTGCCAGCAGTATCCTGACAGGGCTCCACCTCGGGGAGCTGTTTTTT

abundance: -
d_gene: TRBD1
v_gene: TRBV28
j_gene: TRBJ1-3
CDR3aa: CASEQGESGNTIYF
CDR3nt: TGTGCCAGCGAGCAGGGGGAATCTGGAAACACCATATATTTT

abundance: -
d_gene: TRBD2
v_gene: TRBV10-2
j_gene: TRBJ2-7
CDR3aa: CASRRGLAGGPHEQYF
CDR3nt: TGCGCCAGCAGGCGGGGACTAGCGGGAGGGCCCCACGAGCAGTACTTC

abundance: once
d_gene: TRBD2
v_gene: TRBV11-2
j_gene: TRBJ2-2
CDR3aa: CASTPSLLAGGNTGELFF
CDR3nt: TGTGCCAGTACCCCTTCCCTACTAGCGGGCGGCAACACCGGGGAGCTGTTTTTT

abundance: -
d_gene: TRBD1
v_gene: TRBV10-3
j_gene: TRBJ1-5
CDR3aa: CASGQGDQPQHF
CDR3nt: TGTGCCTCCGGACAGGGCGATCAGCCCCAGCATTTT

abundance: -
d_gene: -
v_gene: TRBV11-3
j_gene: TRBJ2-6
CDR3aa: CASSFRGSGANVLTF
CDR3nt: TGTGCCAGCAGCTTCAGGGGCTCTGGGGCCAACGTCCTGACTTTC